The subject of this entry is one T cell receptor beta chain. In its sample, this clone was seen once. The target of this receptor is not known. Within one base of it there is no much larger clone, and no base qualities were kept. This sample was taken from a study of blood T cell repertoires in COVID-19 (dated by TCRdb to the early 2020s). Describing the broader study: Collaborator samples came from the United States, Italy and Spain and covered acute and convalescent phases of COVID-19. Where available, HLA class I and class II types were taken from metadata supplied by the sample provider and were not determined by assay-based typing. The sample metadata nearly always contained a de-identified subject ID, COVID-19 status, age in years and sex. The prospective study material was composed of cDNA or gDNA derived from T cells, B-cell-depleted T cells, or PBMCs. Samples were obtained from the ongoing ImmuneRACE study (first 160 participants) and from about 1,300 subjects provided by 6 global collaborators. The repertoires were made available in a free public database intended to serve as a resource for research on the immune response to SARS-CoV-2. Subjects who had been exposed to COVID-19, were actively infected with it, or had recovered from it provided the deeply sampled blood TCRbeta repertoires that made up the dataset. What the work shows at the level of the full study, not this receptor alone: How much clinical and demographic metadata was included differed by source and by participant, and the metadata was provided uncurated.

Each collaborating institution followed its own protocols to collect whole blood in K2EDTA tubes. For TCRbeta analysis, collaborators shipped samples as frozen whole blood, isolated PBMCs, or DNA extracted from either of those sample types. The immunoSEQ Assay, a bias-controlled multiplex PCR, was used to amplify TCRbeta CDR3 regions from genomic DNA. In the paper's pipeline: Within the assay, amplification of reference gene primers was used to estimate how many nucleated cells each sample contained. To quantify the absolute abundance of each unique TCRbeta CDR3 rearrangement, sequence reads were collapsed and filtered. For each sample, productive Simpson clonality was calculated as the square root of Simpson's diversity index across productive rearrangements. TCRdb holds this immuneACCESS table with in-frame rearrangements only. Some clones are missing; in checked studies, unresolved V genes explain under half, and the rest has no known cause. V and J calls and clone size are given by that table; D and trimming were obtained from the DNA. In this sample the table shows some 170,000 clones, more than 60% of which occur a single time. In total, the top ten clones hold roughly 2.8% of the sample.

The CDR3 has 15 amino acids, counting the end cysteine and phenylalanine. Left in the record is the CDR3 DNA by itself, 45 bases read in frame from the first base. In the germline V gene (reference sequence), CDR1 corresponds to MNHNY and CDR2 to SVGAGI. Cut back by 4 bases and 7 bases, the V and J ends lie 19 bases apart. Sequenced input: peripheral blood. This TCR came from a man aged 65 to 85 with acute or convalescent COVID-19. The chain couples TRBV6-6 to TRBJ1-2; the D gene is perhaps TRBD1, on 6 matching bases. The encoded CDR3 is CASSSYPAGGPGYTF. The DNA sequence reads TGTGCCAGCAGTTCCTACCCCGCTGGGGGCCCTGGCTACACCTTC.